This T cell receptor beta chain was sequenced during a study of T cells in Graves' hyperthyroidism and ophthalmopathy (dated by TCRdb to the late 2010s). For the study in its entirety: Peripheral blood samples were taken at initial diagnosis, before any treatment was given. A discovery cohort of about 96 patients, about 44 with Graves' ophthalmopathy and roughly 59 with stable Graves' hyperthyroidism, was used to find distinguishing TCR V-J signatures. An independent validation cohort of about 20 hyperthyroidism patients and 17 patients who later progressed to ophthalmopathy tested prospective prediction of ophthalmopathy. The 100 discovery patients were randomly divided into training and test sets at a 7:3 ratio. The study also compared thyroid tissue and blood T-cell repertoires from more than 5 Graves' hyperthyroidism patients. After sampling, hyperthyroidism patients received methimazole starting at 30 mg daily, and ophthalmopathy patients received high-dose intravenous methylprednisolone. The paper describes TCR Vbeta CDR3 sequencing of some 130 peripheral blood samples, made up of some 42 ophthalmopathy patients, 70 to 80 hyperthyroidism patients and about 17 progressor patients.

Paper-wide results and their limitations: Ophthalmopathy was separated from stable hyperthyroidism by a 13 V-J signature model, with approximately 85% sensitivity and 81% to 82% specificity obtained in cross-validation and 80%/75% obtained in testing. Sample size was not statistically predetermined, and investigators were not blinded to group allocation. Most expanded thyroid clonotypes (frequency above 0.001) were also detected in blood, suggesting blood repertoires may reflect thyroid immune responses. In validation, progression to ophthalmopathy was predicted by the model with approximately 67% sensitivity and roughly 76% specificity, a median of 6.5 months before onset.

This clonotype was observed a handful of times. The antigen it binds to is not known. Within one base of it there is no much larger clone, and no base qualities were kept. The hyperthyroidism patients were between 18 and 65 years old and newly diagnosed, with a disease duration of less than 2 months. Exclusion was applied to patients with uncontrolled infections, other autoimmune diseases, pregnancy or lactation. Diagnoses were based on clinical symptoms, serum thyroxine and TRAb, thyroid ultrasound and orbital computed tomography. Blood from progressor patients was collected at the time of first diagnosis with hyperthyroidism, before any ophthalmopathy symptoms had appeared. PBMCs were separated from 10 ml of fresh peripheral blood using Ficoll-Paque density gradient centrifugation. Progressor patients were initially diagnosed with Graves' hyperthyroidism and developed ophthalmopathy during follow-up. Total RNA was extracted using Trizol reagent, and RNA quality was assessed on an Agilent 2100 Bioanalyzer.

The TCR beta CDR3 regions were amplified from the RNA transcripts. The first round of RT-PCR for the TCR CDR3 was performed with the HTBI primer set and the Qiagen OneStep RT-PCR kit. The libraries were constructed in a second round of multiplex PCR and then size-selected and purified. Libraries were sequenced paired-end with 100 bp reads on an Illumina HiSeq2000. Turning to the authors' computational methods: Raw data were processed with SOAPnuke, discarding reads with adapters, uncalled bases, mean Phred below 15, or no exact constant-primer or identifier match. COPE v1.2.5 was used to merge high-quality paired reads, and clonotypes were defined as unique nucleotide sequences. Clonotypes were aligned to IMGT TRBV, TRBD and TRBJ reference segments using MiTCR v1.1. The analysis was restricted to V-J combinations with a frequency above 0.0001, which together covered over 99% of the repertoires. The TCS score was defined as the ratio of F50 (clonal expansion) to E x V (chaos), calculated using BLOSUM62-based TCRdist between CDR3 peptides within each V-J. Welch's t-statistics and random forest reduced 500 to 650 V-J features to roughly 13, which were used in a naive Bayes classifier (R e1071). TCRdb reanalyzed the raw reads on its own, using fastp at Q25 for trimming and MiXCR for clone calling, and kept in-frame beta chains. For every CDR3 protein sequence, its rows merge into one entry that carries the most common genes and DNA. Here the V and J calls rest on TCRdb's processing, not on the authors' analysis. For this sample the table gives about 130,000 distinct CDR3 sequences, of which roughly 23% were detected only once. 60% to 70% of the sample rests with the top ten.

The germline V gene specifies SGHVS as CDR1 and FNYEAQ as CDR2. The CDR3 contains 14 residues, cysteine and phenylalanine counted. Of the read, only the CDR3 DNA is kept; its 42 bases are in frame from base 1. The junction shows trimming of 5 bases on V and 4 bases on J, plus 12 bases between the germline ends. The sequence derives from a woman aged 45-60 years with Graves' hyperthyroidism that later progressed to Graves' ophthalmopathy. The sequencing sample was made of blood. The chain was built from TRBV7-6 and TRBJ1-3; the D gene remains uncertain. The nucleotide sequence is TGTGCCAGCAGCCTATCAGCAGGAGGAAACACCATATATTTT. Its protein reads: CASSLSAGGNTIYF.